Shown below are 19 T cell receptor beta chains from a single sample sequenced in a study of blood T cell repertoires in COVID-19 (dated by TCRdb to 2018 to 2020). The library was built by means of the immunoSEQ multiplex PCR assay. The table comes from immuneACCESS by way of TCRdb, which keeps in-frame sequences with V and J called. Part of the clones is missing from these tables; in studies checked, under half for an unresolved V gene and the rest for unknown reasons. This sample comprises fewer than 250,000 clones, 88% of them detected only once. Of the sample, around 15% is held by the ten largest clones. The specimen was PBMCs or T cells enriched from blood (not recorded which). These receptors all come from a woman aged 45-65 years with acute COVID-19.

V and J are TRBV28 and TRBJ1-2; 7 nucleotides align to TRBD1. CDR1 is MDHEN and CDR2 is SYDVKM in the germline V gene. The CDR3 spans 14 residues. V gave up 3 bases and J gave up 5 bases; unmatched junction bases: 6. CDR3: CASSLGGRGYGYTF. CDR3 DNA sequence: TGTGCCAGCAGTTTGGGTGGCAGGGGGTATGGCTACACCTTC.

The chain joins TRBV19 to TRBJ1-5; 7 nucleotides agree with TRBD1. The germline gives CDR1 LNHDA, CDR2 SQIVND (reference sequence). V shed 5 bases, J shed 5 bases, and the junction held 15 bases outside the gene matches. The CDR3 has 17 amino acids. In DNA form, the CDR3 reads TGTGCCAGTAGTTTCCGGAACAGGGGCCTCCTGGATCAGCCCCAGCATTTT. This gives the protein CASSFRNRGLLDQPQHF.

The chain carries TRBV19 and TRBJ2-7; TRBD2 might be the D (6 bases). The germline CDR1 and CDR2 sequences are LNHDA and SQIVND (reference sequence). The CDR3 runs to 15 residues. Trimming removed 4 bases from V and 0 bases from J, with 13 bases in between. The CDR3, as DNA: TGTGCCAGTAGTACCGGGATAGCGGTCTCCTACGAGCAGTACTTC. It specifies CASSTGIAVSYEQYF.

The chain recombines TRBV12-5 with TRBJ1-2; 7 bases match TRBD1. V shed 5 bases, J shed 5 bases, and the junction held 8 bases outside the gene matches. This CDR3 is 14 amino acids long. Germline assignment: CDR1 LGHNT and CDR2 FRNRAP. Here the CDR3 DNA reads TGTGCTAGTGGTCCACACGACAGGGCGTATGGCTACACCTTC. This encodes CASGPHDRAYGYTF.

This clone was counted a single time. This chain connects TRBV5-1 to TRBJ2-5, with D possibly matching TRBD2 (5 bases). Deletions cut 0 bases from V and 4 bases from J, with 13 bases between. Germline CDR1 reads SGHRS; CDR2 reads YFSETQ. The CDR3 has 15 amino acids. The CDR3 coding sequence is TGCGCCAGCAGCTTGGCTAGCCGATATAGAGAGACCCAGTACTTC. This translates into CASSLASRYRETQYF.

The chain carries TRBV9 and TRBJ1-2, with a tentative D call TRBD1 (6 bases). Trimming cost V 4 bases and J 8 bases, with 15 bases left between them. The CDR3 totals 13 residues. CDR1 is SGDLS, CDR2 YYNGEE, per germline. The CDR3 region is CASSTGGAGGYTF. The CDR3, as DNA: TGTGCCAGCAGCACTGGGGGGGCAGGCGGCTACACCTTC.

This chain links TRBV6-2 or TRBV6-3 with TRBJ1-5, with D possibly being TRBD1 (6 bases). Looked up from germline, CDR1 is MNHEY and CDR2 is SVGEGT. The length of the CDR3 is 13 residues. Trimming took 4 bases from V and 5 from J, leaving 9 bases between them. CDR3 sequence (DNA): TGTGCCAGCAGTTTAAACAGGGATCAGCCCCAGCATTTT. Amino acid sequence: CASSLNRDQPQHF.

V usage is TRBV10-3 and J usage is TRBJ2-1, with D perhaps TRBD2 (6 bases). The CDR3 has 16 residues. CDR1 is ENHRY and CDR2 is SYGVKD in the germline V gene. With 0 bases removed from V and 3 bases from J, the gap between germline ends came to 12 bases. For the CDR3, the DNA is TGTGCCATCAGTGAGTCGATGGGCGGGATCTACAATGAGCAGTTCTTC. Translating gives CAISESMGGIYNEQFF.

This sequence joins TRBV18 and TRBJ2-7; D is perhaps TRBD1 (6 bases). The germline V gene has CDR1 KGHSH and CDR2 LQKENI. CDR3 length equals 15 residues. V was shortened by 0 bases and J by 4 bases, with 13 bases between the two germline ends. The CDR3 reads CASSPPGTRGYEQYF. The CDR3 nucleotides are TGTGCCAGCTCACCACCGGGGACACGGGGTTACGAGCAGTACTTC.

The genes are TRBV27 and TRBJ2-7; 8 positions match TRBD2. This CDR3 is 14 amino acids long. CDR1 is MNHEY and CDR2 is SMNVEV in the germline V gene (reference sequence). Losses at the gene ends were 6 bases for V and 0 bases for J; bases not matched to a gene: 4. CDR3 region: CASSLAGNSYEQYF. CDR3 DNA sequence: TGTGCCAGCAGCTTAGCGGGAAACTCCTACGAGCAGTACTTC.

The chain has TRBV29-1 and TRBJ2-1; TRBD2 aligns across 16 bases. J lost 4 bases, V lost 6 bases, and 6 bases had no gene match. The CDR3 runs 16 residues. Germline assignment: CDR1 SQVTM and CDR2 ANQGSEA. The CDR3 sequence is CSVGGLAGGPYNEQFF. CDR3 nucleotides: TGCAGCGTGGGGGGACTAGCGGGAGGGCCTTACAATGAGCAGTTCTTC.

This rearrangement joins TRBV4-1 to TRBJ2-2; D remains ambiguous. Germline V gene data show CDR1 as MGHRA and CDR2 as YSYEKL. The germline V and J ends were trimmed by 1 base and 4 bases, with 13 bases remaining between them. The CDR3 extends over 16 amino acids. CDR3 amino acids: CASSQVFTPPTGELFF. For the CDR3, the DNA is TGCGCCAGCAGCCAAGTTTTTACTCCCCCCACCGGGGAGCTGTTTTTT.

This chain connects TRBV7-9 to TRBJ2-5; 8 bases match TRBD2. V dropped 4 bases and J dropped 5; count of bases not matched to a gene: 6. The CDR3 is 14 residues long. In germline, CDR1 is SEHNR, CDR2 FQNEAQ (reference sequence). This chain's CDR3 is CASSSGGIGETQYF. DNA of the CDR3: TGTGCCAGCAGCTCGGGAGGGATTGGGGAGACCCAGTACTTC.

The gene calls are TRBV28 and TRBJ2-7; no clear D. Germline-derived CDR1 and CDR2 are MDHEN and SYDVKM. V lost 2 bases and J lost 2, with 13 bases in between. This CDR3 comprises 15 residues. The CDR3 region is CASSLPTTNAYEQYF. In DNA form, the CDR3 reads TGTGCCAGCAGTTTACCAACAACCAACGCCTACGAGCAGTACTTC.

V and J are TRBV7-9 and TRBJ1-3, with D possibly being TRBD1 (6 bases). The CDR3 has 14 residues. The germline V gene has CDR1 SEHNR and CDR2 FQNEAQ (reference sequence). The CDR3 loop is CAWRGGYSGNTIYF. In DNA, the CDR3 is TGTGCGTGGCGGGGGGGCTACTCTGGAAACACCATATATTTT. Looking up the rest from reference TRBV7-9 and TRBJ1-3 gives the full variable domain: DTGVSQNPRHKITKRGQNVTFRCDPISEHNRLYWYRQTLGQGPEFLTYFQNEAQLEKSRLLSDRFSAERPKGSFSTLEIQRTEQGDSAMYLCAWRGGYSGNTIYFGEGSWLTVV.

The table lists this clone with a few counts. The V call is TRBV28, the J call TRBJ2-3; 9 positions agree with TRBD2. Germline V gene data show CDR1 as MDHEN and CDR2 as SYDVKM. V lost 6 bases, J lost 4 bases, and 8 bases stayed unmatched. This CDR3 has 15 residues. In nucleotides, the CDR3 is TGTGCCAGCAGCCTACCGGGACTAGCAGCAGATACGCAGTATTTT. Its protein is CASSLPGLAADTQYF.

V gene TRBV11-3 combines with J gene TRBJ2-5; 12 nucleotides agree with TRBD2. The V and J ends lost 5 bases and 3 bases, in that order; junction bases with no gene match: 4. The V gene's germline CDR1 is SGHNT and CDR2 YENEEA. There are 15 residues in the CDR3. The CDR3 spells CASSIGLAGKETQYF. The CDR3 DNA reads as TGTGCCAGCAGCATCGGACTAGCGGGAAAAGAGACCCAGTACTTC.

J is TRBJ2-4 and V is TRBV5-5, with 9 bases fitting TRBD2. Per germline, CDR1 SGHKS and CDR2 YYEKEE (reference sequence). The V segment lost 0 bases and the J segment 9 bases; nucleotides outside the gene matches: 1. This CDR3 comprises 13 residues. CDR3 sequence: CASSLELAGIQYF. CDR3 DNA: TGTGCCAGCAGCTTGGAACTAGCGGGCATTCAGTACTTC.

J is TRBJ1-5 and V is TRBV13; no clear D. V shed 6 bases and J shed 3 bases, with 9 bases lying between them. This CDR3 has 13 residues. In germline, CDR1 is PRHDT, CDR2 FYEKMQ (reference sequence). The CDR3 reads CASSLTNNQPQHF. The CDR3 DNA sequence: TGTGCCAGCAGTCTGACAAACAATCAGCCCCAGCATTTT.